The entry below describes one T cell receptor (beta chain). The data are from a study of cytomegalovirus exposure and HLA in healthy donors. TCRdb's copy holds only in-frame clones and misses some; the assay was immunoSEQ multiplex PCR. The table shows approximately 99,000 clones, with around 82% occurring only once. This CDR3 comprises 13 residues. V lost 0 bases, J lost 9 bases, and 12 bases lay in between. In germline, CDR1 is SNHLY, CDR2 FYNNEI. This chain connects TRBV2 to TRBJ2-7, with unresolved D. Sequencing was done on a sample of PBMCs. The source is a woman aged 18-35 years in good health and CMV-seronegative. This chain's CDR3 is CASSEARQVGQYF. The CDR3, as DNA: TGTGCCAGCAGTGAAGCTCGGCAGGTTGGGCAGTACTTC.